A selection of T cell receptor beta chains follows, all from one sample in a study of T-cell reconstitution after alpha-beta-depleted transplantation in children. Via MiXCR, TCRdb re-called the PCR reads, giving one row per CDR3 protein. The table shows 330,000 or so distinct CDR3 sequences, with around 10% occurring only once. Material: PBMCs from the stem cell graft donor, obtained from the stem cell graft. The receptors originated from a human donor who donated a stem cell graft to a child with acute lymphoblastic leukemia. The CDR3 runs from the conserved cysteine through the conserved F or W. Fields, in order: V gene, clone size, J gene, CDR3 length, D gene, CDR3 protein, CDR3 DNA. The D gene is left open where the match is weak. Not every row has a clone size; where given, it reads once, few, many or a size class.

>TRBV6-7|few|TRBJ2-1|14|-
CASPIGLSYNEQFF
TGTGCCAGCCCGATTGGGTTGTCCTACAATGAGCAGTTCTTC
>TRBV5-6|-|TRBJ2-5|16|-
CASSLKDLAYQETQYF
TGTGCCAGCAGCTTGAAGGACTTGGCATACCAAGAGACCCAGTACTTC
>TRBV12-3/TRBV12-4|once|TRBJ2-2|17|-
CASSLLKRPMNTGELFF
TGTGCCAGCAGTTTATTAAAGCGCCCAATGAACACCGGGGAGCTGTTTTTT
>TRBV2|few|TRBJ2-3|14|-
CASRTGQVTDTQYF
TGTGCCAGCAGGACGGGACAAGTCACAGATACGCAGTATTTT
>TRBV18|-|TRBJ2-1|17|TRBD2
CASSLRLAPPPYNEQFF
TGTGCCAGCTCACTACGACTAGCGCCGCCCCCCTACAATGAGCAGTTCTTC
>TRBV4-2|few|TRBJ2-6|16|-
CASSPEPSSGANVLTF
TGTGCCAGCAGCCCAGAACCGTCCTCTGGGGCCAACGTCCTGACTTTC
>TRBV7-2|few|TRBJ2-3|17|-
CASSLIGPTISTDTQYF
TGTGCCAGCAGCTTGATTGGTCCTACAATCTCCACAGATACGCAGTATTTT
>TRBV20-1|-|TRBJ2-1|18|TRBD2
CSARGLTSGRGSYNEQFF
TGCAGTGCCAGAGGACTGACTAGCGGGAGAGGTTCCTACAATGAGCAGTTCTTC
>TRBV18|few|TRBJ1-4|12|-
CASSPGEGKLFF
TGTGCCAGCTCACCCGGGGAAGGAAAACTGTTTTTT
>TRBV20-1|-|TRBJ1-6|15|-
CSARDSDRANSPLHF
TGCAGTGCTAGAGATTCCGACAGAGCGAATTCACCCCTCCACTTT
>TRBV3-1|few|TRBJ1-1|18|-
CASSQTSLLNVGNTEAFF
TGTGCCAGCAGCCAAACCTCCCTTTTGAACGTCGGGAACACTGAAGCTTTCTTT
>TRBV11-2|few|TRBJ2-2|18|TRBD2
CASSFMAGGPLGTGELFF
TGTGCCAGCAGCTTCATGGCGGGAGGGCCTCTTGGCACCGGGGAGCTGTTTTTT
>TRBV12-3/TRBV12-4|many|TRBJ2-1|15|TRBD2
CASSPPSGGYNEQFF
TGTGCCAGCAGCCCCCCATCGGGGGGGTACAATGAGCAGTTCTTC
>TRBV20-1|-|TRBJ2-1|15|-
CSPEISKLTYNEQFF
TGCAGTCCCGAAATAAGTAAGCTCACCTACAATGAGCAGTTCTTC
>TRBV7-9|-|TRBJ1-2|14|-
CASSRISGNHGYTF
TGTGCCAGCAGTAGAATATCCGGGAACCATGGCTACACCTTC
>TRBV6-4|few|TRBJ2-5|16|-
CASSDDDSVLQETQYF
TGTGCCAGCAGTGACGATGACAGCGTACTCCAAGAGACCCAGTACTTC
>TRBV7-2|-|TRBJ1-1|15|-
CASSWGGTANTEAFF
TGTGCCAGCAGCTGGGGTGGGACTGCGAACACTGAAGCTTTCTTT
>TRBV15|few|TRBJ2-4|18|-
CATSRDLGGAGAKNIQYF
TGTGCCACCAGCAGAGATTTGGGCGGGGCCGGAGCCAAAAACATTCAGTACTTC
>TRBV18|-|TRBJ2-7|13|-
CASWAVRPYEQYF
TGTGCCAGCTGGGCCGTCAGGCCCTACGAGCAGTACTTC
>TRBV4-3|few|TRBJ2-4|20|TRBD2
CASSQDWTSGNLLAKNIQYF
TGCGCCAGCAGCCAAGATTGGACTAGCGGGAACCTACTAGCCAAAAACATTCAGTACTTC
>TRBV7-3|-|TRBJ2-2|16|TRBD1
CASSSGGLQGSGELFF
TGTGCCAGCAGCTCAGGGGGCTTACAGGGCTCCGGGGAGCTGTTTTTT
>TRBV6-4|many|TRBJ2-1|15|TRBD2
CASSTSAGVASEQFF
TGTGCCAGCAGTACATCCGCGGGAGTCGCCTCCGAGCAGTTCTTC
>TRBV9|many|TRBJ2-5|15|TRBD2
CASSEIAGRSETQYF
TGTGCCAGCAGCGAGATAGCGGGCCGATCGGAGACCCAGTACTTC
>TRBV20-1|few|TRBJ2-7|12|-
CSARRQTDEQYF
TGCAGTGCTAGGCGGCAGACGGACGAGCAGTACTTC
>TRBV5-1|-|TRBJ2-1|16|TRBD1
CASSGGTGGTYNEQFF
TGCGCCAGCAGCGGCGGGACAGGGGGGACCTACAATGAGCAGTTCTTC
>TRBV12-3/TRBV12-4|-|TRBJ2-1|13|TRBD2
CASVMRENNEQFF
TGTGCCAGCGTGATGCGGGAGAACAATGAGCAGTTCTTC
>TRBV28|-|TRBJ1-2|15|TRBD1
CASRSPGQGADGYTF
TGTGCCAGCAGGTCGCCGGGACAGGGGGCCGATGGCTACACCTTC
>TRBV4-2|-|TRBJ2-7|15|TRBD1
CAISQGTGGPYEQYF
TGTGCCATCAGCCAAGGGACAGGGGGTCCCTACGAGCAGTACTTC
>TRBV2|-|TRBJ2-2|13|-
CASTREYTGELFF
TGTGCCAGCACCCGCGAGTACACCGGGGAGCTGTTTTTT
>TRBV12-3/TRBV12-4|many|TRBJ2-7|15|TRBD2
CASSLGLAVRGEQYF
TGTGCCAGCAGTTTAGGGCTAGCGGTACGGGGCGAGCAGTACTTC
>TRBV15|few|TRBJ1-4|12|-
CATSLLGEKLFF
TGTGCCACCTCTCTTCTCGGAGAAAAACTGTTTTTT
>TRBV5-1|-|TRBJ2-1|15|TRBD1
CASSVGQGNYNEQFF
TGCGCCAGCAGCGTCGGACAGGGCAACTACAATGAGCAGTTCTTC
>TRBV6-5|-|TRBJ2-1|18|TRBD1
CASSYAVPGQLGKGEQFF
TGTGCCAGCAGTTACGCGGTCCCGGGACAGCTAGGGAAAGGTGAGCAGTTCTTC
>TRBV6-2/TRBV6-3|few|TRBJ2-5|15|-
CASSYSPTGGQTQYF
TGTGCCAGCAGTTACTCGCCTACCGGCGGACAGACCCAGTACTTC
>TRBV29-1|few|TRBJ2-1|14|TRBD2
CSVYSGSSYNEQFF
TGCAGCGTTTACAGCGGGAGCTCCTACAATGAGCAGTTCTTC
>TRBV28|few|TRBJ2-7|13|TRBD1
CASGGQGVYEQYF
TGTGCCAGCGGGGGACAGGGGGTCTACGAGCAGTACTTC
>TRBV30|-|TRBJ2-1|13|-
CAWRSVGANEQFF
TGTGCCTGGAGGTCGGTGGGGGCAAATGAGCAGTTCTTC
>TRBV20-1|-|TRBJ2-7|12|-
CSASGNSYEQYF
TGCAGTGCTAGCGGGAACTCCTACGAGCAGTACTTC
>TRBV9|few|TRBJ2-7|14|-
CASSVDQVSYEQYF
TGTGCCAGCAGCGTAGATCAGGTCTCCTACGAGCAGTACTTC
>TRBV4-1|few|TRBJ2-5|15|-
CASSQDDRTQETQYF
TGCGCCAGCAGCCAAGATGACAGGACCCAAGAGACCCAGTACTTC
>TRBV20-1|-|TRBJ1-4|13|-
CSASTGHREKLFF
TGCAGTGCTTCGACAGGTCATAGGGAAAAACTGTTTTTT
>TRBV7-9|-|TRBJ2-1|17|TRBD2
CASSYGRAGGPRNEQFF
TGTGCCAGCAGCTATGGGAGAGCGGGAGGGCCAAGGAATGAGCAGTTCTTC
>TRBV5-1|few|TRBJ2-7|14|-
CASSFTGGTYEQYF
TGCGCCAGCAGCTTTACCGGGGGTACCTACGAGCAGTACTTC
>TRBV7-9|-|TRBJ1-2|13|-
CASSLNGRYGYTF
TGTGCCAGCAGCCTTAATGGACGCTATGGCTACACCTTC
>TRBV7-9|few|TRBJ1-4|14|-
CASSPGLIGEKLFF
TGTGCCAGCAGCCCAGGATTGATAGGTGAAAAACTGTTTTTT
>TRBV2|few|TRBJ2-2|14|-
CASTAPHDTGELFF
TGTGCCAGCACGGCACCCCATGACACCGGGGAGCTGTTTTTT
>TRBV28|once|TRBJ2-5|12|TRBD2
CAEGRAGETQYF
TGTGCCGAGGGCCGAGCGGGGGAGACCCAGTACTTC
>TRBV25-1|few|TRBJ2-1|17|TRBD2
CASSPRELLAGVNEQFF
TGTGCCAGCAGTCCCAGGGAACTCCTAGCGGGAGTTAATGAGCAGTTCTTC